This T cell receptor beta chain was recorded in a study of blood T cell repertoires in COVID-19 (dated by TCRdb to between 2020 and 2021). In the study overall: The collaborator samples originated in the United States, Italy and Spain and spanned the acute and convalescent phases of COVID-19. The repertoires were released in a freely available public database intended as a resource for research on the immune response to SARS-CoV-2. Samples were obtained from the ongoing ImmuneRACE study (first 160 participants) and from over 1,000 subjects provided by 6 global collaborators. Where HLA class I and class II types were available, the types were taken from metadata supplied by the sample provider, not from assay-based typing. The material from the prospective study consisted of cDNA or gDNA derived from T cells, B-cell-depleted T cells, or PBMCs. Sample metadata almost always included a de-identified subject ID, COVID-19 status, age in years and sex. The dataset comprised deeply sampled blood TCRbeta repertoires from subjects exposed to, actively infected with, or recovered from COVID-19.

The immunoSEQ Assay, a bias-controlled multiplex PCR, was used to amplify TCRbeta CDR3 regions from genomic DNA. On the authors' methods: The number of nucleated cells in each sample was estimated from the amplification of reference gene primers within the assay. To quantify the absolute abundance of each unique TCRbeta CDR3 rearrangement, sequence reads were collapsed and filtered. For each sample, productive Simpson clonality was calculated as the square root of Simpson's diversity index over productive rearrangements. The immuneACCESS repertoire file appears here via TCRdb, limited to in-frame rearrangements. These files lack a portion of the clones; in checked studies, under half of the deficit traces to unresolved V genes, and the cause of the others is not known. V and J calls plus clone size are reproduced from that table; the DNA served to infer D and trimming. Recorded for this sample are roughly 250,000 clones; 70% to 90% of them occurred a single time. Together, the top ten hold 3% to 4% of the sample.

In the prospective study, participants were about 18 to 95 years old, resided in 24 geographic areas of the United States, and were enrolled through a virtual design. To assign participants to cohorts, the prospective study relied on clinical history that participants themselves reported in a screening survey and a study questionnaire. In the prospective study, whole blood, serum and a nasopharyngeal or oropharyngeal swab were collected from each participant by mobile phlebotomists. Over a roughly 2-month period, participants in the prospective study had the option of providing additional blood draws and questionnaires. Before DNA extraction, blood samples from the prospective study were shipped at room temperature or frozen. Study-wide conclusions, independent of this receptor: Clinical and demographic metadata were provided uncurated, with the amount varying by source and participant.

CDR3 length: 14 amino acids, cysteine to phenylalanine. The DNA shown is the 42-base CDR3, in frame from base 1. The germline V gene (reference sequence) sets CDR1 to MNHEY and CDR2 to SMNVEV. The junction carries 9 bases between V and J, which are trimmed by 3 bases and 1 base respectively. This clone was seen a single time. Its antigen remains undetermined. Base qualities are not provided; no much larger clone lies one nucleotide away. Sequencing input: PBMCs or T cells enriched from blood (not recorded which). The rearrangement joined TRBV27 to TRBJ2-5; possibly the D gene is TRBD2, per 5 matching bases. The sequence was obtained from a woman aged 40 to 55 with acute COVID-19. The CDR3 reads CASSFLGSQETQYF. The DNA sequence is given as TGTGCCAGCAGTTTTCTGGGGAGCCAAGAGACCCAGTACTTC.